This T cell receptor beta chain was recovered during a study of OX40 agonist ivuxolimab in advanced cancers. Study-wide background: People who had prior anti-PD-1, anti-PD-L1 or anti-CTLA-4 therapy could take part, and roughly 44% had some.

Study conclusions and caveats: The average count of expanded clones was higher among CD8+ T cells than among CD4+. In the 0.1 to 3.0 mg/kg range, CD4+ and CD8+ blood T cells had expanded clonally by week 6.

This CDR3 is 16 amino acids long. V lost 6 bases and J 4 bases, leaving 20 bases between the germline ends. CDR1 and CDR2 from the germline V gene are SNHLY and FYNNEI. TCRdb's copy holds only in-frame clones and misses some; the assay was immunoSEQ multiplex PCR. The sample lists around 20,000 clones, just under 75% occurring once. As regards this clone: The antigen is not known.

The J gene is TRBJ2-3, the V gene TRBV2, with D possibly matching TRBD2 (5 bases). This sequence originates from an adult with an advanced solid tumor such as melanoma, head and neck, liver or kidney cancer. The sample was CD4+ or CD8+ T cells sorted from blood, taken in a trial of the OX40 agonist ivuxolimab. This CDR3 is CASSHLRGRVSDTQYF. The CDR3 DNA sequence: TGTGCCAGCAGCCATTTACGGGGAAGAGTTTCAGATACGCAGTATTTT.